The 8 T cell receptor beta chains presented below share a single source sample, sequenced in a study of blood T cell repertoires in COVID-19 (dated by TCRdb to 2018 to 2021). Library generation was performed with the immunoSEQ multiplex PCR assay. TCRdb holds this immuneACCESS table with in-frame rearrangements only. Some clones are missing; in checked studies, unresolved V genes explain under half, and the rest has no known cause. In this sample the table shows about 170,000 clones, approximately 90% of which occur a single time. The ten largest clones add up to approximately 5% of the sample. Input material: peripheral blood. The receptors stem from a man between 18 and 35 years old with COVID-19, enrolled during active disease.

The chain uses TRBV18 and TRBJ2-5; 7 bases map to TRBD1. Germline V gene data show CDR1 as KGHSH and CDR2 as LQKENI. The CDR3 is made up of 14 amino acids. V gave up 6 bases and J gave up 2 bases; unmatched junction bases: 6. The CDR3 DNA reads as TGTGCCAGCTCGAAATTGACAGGGCAAGAGACCCAGTACTTC. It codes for CASSKLTGQETQYF.

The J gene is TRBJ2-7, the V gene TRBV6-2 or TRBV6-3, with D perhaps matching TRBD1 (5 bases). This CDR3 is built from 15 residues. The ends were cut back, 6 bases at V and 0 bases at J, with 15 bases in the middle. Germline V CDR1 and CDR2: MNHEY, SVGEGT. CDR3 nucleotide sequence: TGTGCCAGCAGCCCCAGGGCCTCCTTCTCCTACGAGCAGTACTTC. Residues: CASSPRASFSYEQYF.

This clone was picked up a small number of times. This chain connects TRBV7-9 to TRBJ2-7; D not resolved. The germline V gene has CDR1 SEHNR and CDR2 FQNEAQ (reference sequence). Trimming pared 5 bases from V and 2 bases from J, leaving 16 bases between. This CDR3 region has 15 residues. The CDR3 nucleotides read TGTGCCAGCAGCCCAGTCCCTCAAACCACCTACGAGCAGTACTTC. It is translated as CASSPVPQTTYEQYF.

This chain's CDR3 is CASSPDRDREAFF. Written as DNA, the CDR3 is TGTGCCAGCAGCCCGGACAGGGATCGTGAAGCTTTCTTT. This chain links TRBV11-3 with TRBJ1-1, with 8 bases fitting TRBD1. The CDR3 loop spans 13 amino acids. Trimming removed 5 bases from V and 7 bases from J; junction bases left unmatched: 6. Germline CDR1 SGHNT, CDR2 YENEEA.

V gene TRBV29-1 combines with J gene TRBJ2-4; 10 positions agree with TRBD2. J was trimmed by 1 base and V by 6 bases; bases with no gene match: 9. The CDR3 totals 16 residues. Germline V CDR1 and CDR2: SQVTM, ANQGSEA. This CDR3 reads CSVRASGRLAKNIQYF. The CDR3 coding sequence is TGCAGCGTAAGAGCTAGCGGGAGATTGGCCAAAAACATTCAGTACTTC. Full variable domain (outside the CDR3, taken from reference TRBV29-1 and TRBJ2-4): SAVISQKPSRDICQRGTSLTIQCQVDSQVTMMFWYRQQPGQSLTLIATANQGSEATYESGFVIDKFPISRPNLTFSTLTVSNMSPEDSSIYLCSVRASGRLAKNIQYFGAGTRLSVL.

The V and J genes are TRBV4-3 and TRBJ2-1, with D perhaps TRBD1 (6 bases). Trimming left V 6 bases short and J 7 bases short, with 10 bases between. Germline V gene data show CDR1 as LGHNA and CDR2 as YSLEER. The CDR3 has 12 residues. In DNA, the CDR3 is TGCGCCAGCAGAAAAACAGGGAATGAGCAGTTCTTC. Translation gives CASRKTGNEQFF.

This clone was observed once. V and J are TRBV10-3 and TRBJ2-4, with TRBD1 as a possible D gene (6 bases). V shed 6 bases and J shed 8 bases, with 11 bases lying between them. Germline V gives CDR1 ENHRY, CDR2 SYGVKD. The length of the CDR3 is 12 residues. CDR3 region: CAIRDSHYIQYF. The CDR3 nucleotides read TGTGCCATCAGGGACAGCCACTACATTCAGTACTTC.

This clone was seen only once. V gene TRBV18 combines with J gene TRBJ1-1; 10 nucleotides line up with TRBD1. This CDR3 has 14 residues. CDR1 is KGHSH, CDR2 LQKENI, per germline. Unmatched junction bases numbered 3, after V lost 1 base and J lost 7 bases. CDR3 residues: CASSPLGQGVEAFF. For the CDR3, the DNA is TGTGCCAGCTCACCACTTGGACAGGGGGTTGAAGCTTTCTTT.